This T cell receptor (beta chain) was observed in a study of early T cells in non-severe SARS-CoV-2 infection. There are 13 residues in the CDR3. The V and J ends lost 3 bases and 0 bases respectively, with 6 bases between them. Germline values: CDR1 SGHNT, CDR2 YYREEE (reference sequence). Each single cDNA molecule received a unique molecular identifier. TCRdb re-called the 5' RACE reads through MiXCR, storing one row per CDR3 protein. The sample lists tens of thousands of distinct CDR3 sequences, about 11% occurring once. The sequence was obtained from an adult who was a healthcare worker with PCR-confirmed SARS-CoV-2 infection or an uninfected control (not recorded which). Sequencing used whole blood, obtained at baseline. J is TRBJ1-1 and V is TRBV5-4; D is unclear. CDR3 in amino acids: CASSSTLNTEAFF. The CDR3 DNA sequence: TGTGCCAGCAGCTCAACATTGAACACTGAAGCTTTCTTT.